This entry describes one T cell receptor beta chain. These data come from a study of blood T cell repertoires in COVID-19. This CDR3 spans 16 amino acids. Looked up from germline, CDR1 is SGHVS and CDR2 is FQNEAQ. V gave up 5 bases and J gave up 0 bases, with 15 bases separating them. Participants' reported clinical history set cohort assignment. Measured with immunoSEQ multiplex PCR; TCRdb has only the in-frame clones, and not every one. There are about 160,000 clones in the sample; more than 70% occur only once, and 15% to 20% lies in the top ten. The sequencing input was PBMCs or T cells enriched from blood (not recorded which). The TCR was taken from a man in his 60s who had recovered from COVID-19. This sequence joins TRBV7-8 and TRBJ2-3; possibly TRBD2 for D (5 bases). CDR3 in DNA: TGTGCCAGCAGCCCCTTGTTCGGCGGGAGCACAGATACGCAGTATTTT. It codes for CASSPLFGGSTDTQYF. Complete variable domain (other parts from reference TRBV7-8 and TRBJ2-3): GAGVSQSPRYKVAKRGQDVALRCDPISGHVSLFWYQQALGQGPEFLTYFQNEAQLDKSGLPSDRFFAERPEGSVSTLKIQRTQQEDSAVYLCASSPLFGGSTDTQYFGPGTRLTVL.